Presented here are 29 T cell receptor beta chains from one specimen sequenced in a study of cytomegalovirus exposure and HLA in healthy donors. A multiplex PCR was run with 60 Vbeta primers and 13 Jbeta primers. Clones were sequenced by immunoSEQ multiplex PCR, and TCRdb holds only the in-frame ones, with some missing. Among 100,000 to 150,000 clones, about 73% were seen once, and the ten largest hold less than 3.5%. The sequencing sample was made of PBMCs. The receptors come from a human donor in good health.

Comment on this clone: A read error may produce the germline difference seen at one junction end. The CDR3 protein is CSSSSSTIGLASTGELFF. The CDR3 DNA follows: TGTTCCAGCAGCTCCTCAACCATCGGACTAGCGTCCACCGGGGAGCTGTTTTTT. J is TRBJ2-2 and V is TRBV7-3, with TRBD2 matching over 9 bases. The CDR3 contains 18 residues. CDR1 and CDR2 (germline): SGHTA, FQGTGA.

This rearrangement joins TRBV6-5 to TRBJ2-7; no clear D gene. The CDR3 runs to 11 residues. Trimming removed 6 bases from V and 3 bases from J, with 6 bases in between. Germline CDR1 MNHEY, CDR2 SVGAGI. The CDR3 nucleotides are TGTGCCAGCAGGTCAGTCTACGAGCAGTACTTC. Translation: CASRSVYEQYF.

The rearrangement uses TRBV7-2 and TRBJ2-7, with TRBD1 identical over 7 bases. Germline CDR1 is SGHTA and CDR2 is FQGNSA. The CDR3 contains 14 residues. V gave up 2 bases and J gave up 3 bases; unmatched junction bases: 4. The CDR3 spells CASSLNRGIYEQYF. CDR3 DNA sequence: TGTGCCAGCAGCTTAAACAGGGGTATCTACGAGCAGTACTTC.

This rearrangement joins TRBV6-5 to TRBJ2-2; D may be TRBD1 (6 bases). This CDR3 spans 16 amino acids. Germline-derived CDR1 and CDR2 are MNHEY and SVGAGI. The V end was cut by 0 bases, the J end by 7 bases, with 15 bases between. CDR3 loop: CASSYSLFGGHGELFF. Here the CDR3 DNA reads TGTGCCAGCAGTTACTCGTTGTTTGGGGGCCACGGGGAGCTGTTTTTT.

The chain couples TRBV4-1 to TRBJ1-1; TRBD1 aligns across 7 bases. The V gene end was trimmed by 3 bases and the J gene end by 1 base; junction bases not matched to a gene: 5. This CDR3 has 15 amino acids. The germline V gene has CDR1 MGHRA and CDR2 YSYEKL. This CDR3 is CASSQVWTGNTEAFF. CDR3 nucleotide sequence: TGCGCCAGCAGCCAGGTATGGACAGGGAACACTGAAGCTTTCTTT.

The genes are TRBV28 and TRBJ1-4; 7 bases agree with TRBD1. V trimming: 5 bases; J trimming: 2 bases; junction bases outside the gene matches: 8. CDR1 and CDR2 from the germline V gene are MDHEN and SYDVKM. The CDR3 contains 16 residues. The CDR3 sequence is CASSPPVQGTNEKLFF. CDR3 nucleotides: TGTGCCAGCAGTCCCCCTGTACAGGGGACTAATGAAAAACTGTTTTTT.

This clone was counted a few times. The J gene is TRBJ1-2, the V gene TRBV4-3, with 11 nucleotides matching TRBD1. The germline gives CDR1 LGHNA, CDR2 YSLEER. This CDR3 spans 16 amino acids. The junction had 5 bases not matched to a gene; V was cut back by 1 base and J by 4 bases. The CDR3: CASSQGGQGAFYGYTF. The CDR3 bases are TGCGCCAGCAGCCAAGGAGGACAGGGGGCTTTCTATGGCTACACCTTC.

The chain recombines TRBV5-4 with TRBJ2-7; D is perhaps TRBD2 (6 bases). The V gene's germline CDR1 is SGHNT and CDR2 YYREEE (reference sequence). V lost 0 bases and J 3 bases, leaving 19 bases between the germline ends. The CDR3 is 17 amino acids. CDR3 protein: CASSLAGPGVGNYEQYF. The CDR3 bases are TGTGCCAGCAGCTTGGCGGGGCCGGGAGTAGGGAACTACGAGCAGTACTTC.

A remark on this clone: Different DNA sequences within this sample yield the same CDR3. The V and J genes are TRBV6-1 and TRBJ1-1; 11 nucleotides align to TRBD1. This CDR3 region has 14 residues. Germline V CDR1 and CDR2: MNHNS, SASEGT. The J segment lost 4 bases and the V segment lost 6 bases, leaving 4 bases of the junction unmatched. The chain's CDR3 is CASSAGTGGTEAFF. CDR3 DNA: TGTGCCAGCAGCGCCGGGACAGGGGGCACTGAAGCTTTCTTT.

This chain joins TRBV6-5 and TRBJ2-7, with 7 bases lining up with TRBD1. Per germline, CDR1 MNHEY and CDR2 SVGAGI. V dropped 4 bases and J dropped 3; count of bases not matched to a gene: 9. The CDR3 spans 15 residues. The CDR3 coding sequence is TGTGCCAGCAGTTCCCCGGACAGGACGAACTACGAGCAGTACTTC. Its translation is CASSSPDRTNYEQYF.

The V gene is TRBV6-1, the J gene TRBJ1-1, with a possible D match to TRBD1 (5 bases). This CDR3 comprises 15 residues. Deletions cut 7 bases from V and 2 bases from J, with 17 bases between. CDR1 is MNHNS, CDR2 SASEGT, per germline. The CDR3 region is CASTREGIGNTEAFF. DNA for the CDR3: TGTGCCAGCACCAGGGAGGGAATAGGAAACACTGAAGCTTTCTTT.

The J gene is TRBJ2-4, the V gene TRBV19; 8 positions match TRBD1. With 1 base clipped from V and 2 bases from J, the junction kept 4 bases outside the gene matches. There are 16 residues in the CDR3. Germline V gives CDR1 LNHDA, CDR2 SQIVND (reference sequence). Here the CDR3 DNA reads TGTGCCAGTAGTATAGCGACAGGGGACCCCAAAAACATTCAGTACTTC. Translating it yields CASSIATGDPKNIQYF.

This clone appeared once. The chain uses TRBV18 and TRBJ2-7, with D maybe TRBD2 (5 bases). CDR1 is KGHSH, CDR2 LQKENI, per germline. The CDR3 extends over 14 amino acids. V was cut by 1 base and J by 3 bases, with 10 bases left in between. The CDR3 reads CASSPRSLDYEQYF. The CDR3 nucleotides are TGTGCCAGCTCACCACGTTCACTAGACTACGAGCAGTACTTC.

CDR3 region: CASSQQGGGEKLFF. In DNA, the CDR3 is TGTGCCAGCAGCCAGCAAGGCGGGGGTGAAAAACTGTTTTTT. V usage is TRBV4-2 and J usage is TRBJ1-4; the D gene is possibly TRBD1 (5 bases). The CDR3 spans 14 residues. CDR1 and CDR2 (germline): LGHNA, YNFKEQ. The V end was cut by 3 bases, the J end by 7 bases, with 12 bases between.

The rearrangement links TRBV7-2 to TRBJ1-2, with 9 nucleotides matching TRBD1. From germline, CDR1 is SGHTA and CDR2 FQGNSA. The CDR3 is made up of 16 amino acids. After removal of 6 bases from V and 5 bases from J, the junction contained 13 bases not matched to a gene. DNA of the CDR3: TGTGCCAGCAGTTTCTCCCGACAGGGGGATAAGTATGGCTACACCTTC. It codes for CASSFSRQGDKYGYTF.

The genes are TRBV19 and TRBJ2-7, with D perhaps matching TRBD1 (6 bases). Germline V CDR1 and CDR2: LNHDA, SQIVND (reference sequence). V lost 3 bases and J 5 bases, leaving 14 bases between the germline ends. This CDR3 comprises 14 residues. The CDR3 DNA follows: TGTGCCAGTAGTATGGGGGCAAGTAAAGACGAGCAGTACTTC. This sequence encodes CASSMGASKDEQYF.

The V call is TRBV6-1, the J call TRBJ1-1, with no clear D. Germline V CDR1 and CDR2: MNHNS, SASEGT. The V and J ends lost 1 base and 0 bases respectively, with 6 bases between them. The CDR3 length is 14 residues. CDR3 DNA sequence: TGTGCCAGCAGTGAAGGTGTCATGAACACTGAAGCTTTCTTT. Protein product: CASSEGVMNTEAFF.

V usage is TRBV4-2 and J usage is TRBJ2-1, with 9 bases that match TRBD2. J was trimmed by 7 bases and V by 1 base; bases with no gene match: 11. Germline V gene sequence: CDR1 LGHNA, CDR2 YNFKEQ. The CDR3 is 17 amino acids. The CDR3 DNA follows: TGTGCCAGCAGCCAAGCGTCGCTAGCGGGGACCCAGAATGAGCAGTTCTTC. As protein: CASSQASLAGTQNEQFF.

The J gene is TRBJ2-5, the V gene TRBV4-3; D perhaps matches TRBD1 (6 bases). The V and J ends lost 5 bases and 0 bases respectively, with 22 bases between them. The CDR3 sequence is 18 residues long. Germline assignment: CDR1 LGHNA and CDR2 YSLEER. CDR3 nucleotide sequence: TGCGCCAGCAGCACGAGATATGGGTGGACAGCCAACCAAGAGACCCAGTACTTC. This gives the protein CASSTRYGWTANQETQYF.

The chain recombines TRBV6-5 with TRBJ1-1; D is possibly TRBD1 (5 bases). CDR3 length: 14 residues. V dropped 7 bases and J dropped 3 bases, with 15 bases sitting between them. Germline loops: CDR1 MNHEY, CDR2 SVGAGI. Here the CDR3 reads CASTEQGRDTEAFF. The CDR3 coding sequence is TGTGCCAGCACCGAGCAGGGAAGGGACACTGAAGCTTTCTTT.

In its sample, this clone was seen once. The chain joins TRBV6-6 to TRBJ1-2; tentatively, D is TRBD1 (5 bases). From germline, CDR1 is MNHNY and CDR2 SVGAGI (reference sequence). Trimming left V 5 bases short and J 4 bases short, with 8 bases between. CDR3 length equals 12 residues. CDR3 sequence (DNA): TGTGCCAGCAGTACGACAGCCTATGGCTACACCTTC. Protein sequence: CASSTTAYGYTF.

The genes are TRBV7-9 and TRBJ1-2, with 8 bases fitting TRBD1. V dropped 5 bases and J dropped 1; count of bases not matched to a gene: 12. CDR3 length: 17 amino acids. Germline V gene sequence: CDR1 SEHNR, CDR2 FQNEAQ (reference sequence). CDR3 in amino acids: CASSRGTGPDINYGYTF. The CDR3 nucleotides are TGTGCCAGCAGCAGGGGGACAGGACCAGATATTAACTATGGCTACACCTTC. The whole variable domain, filled in from reference TRBV7-9 and TRBJ1-2, reads DTGVSQNPRHKITKRGQNVTFRCDPISEHNRLYWYRQTLGQGPEFLTYFQNEAQLEKSRLLSDRFSAERPKGSFSTLEIQRTEQGDSAMYLCASSRGTGPDINYGYTFGSGTRLTVV.

The rearrangement joins TRBV19 to TRBJ2-2; 8 bases agree with TRBD1. There are 14 residues in the CDR3. J was trimmed by 5 bases and V by 4 bases; bases with no gene match: 3. Germline lookup yields CDR1 LNHDA and CDR2 SQIVND (reference sequence). CDR3 loop: CASSRDRTTGELFF. DNA for the CDR3: TGTGCCAGTAGTAGGGACAGGACGACCGGGGAGCTGTTTTTT.

This clone was detected once. The chain uses TRBV28 and TRBJ2-5, with D tentatively TRBD2 (5 bases). The DNA matches TRBJ2-7 better at its end, which makes the J call doubtful. Germline V CDR1 and CDR2: MDHEN, SYDVKM. The CDR3 extends over 16 amino acids. In DNA form, the CDR3 reads TGTGCCAGCAGTTTATTCGGATCGGGGATCTCCTACGAGCAGTACTTC. Amino acid sequence: CASSLFGSGISYEQYF.

The chain combines TRBV7-9 with TRBJ2-4; D is ambiguous. CDR3 length: 11 amino acids. Germline assignment: CDR1 SEHNR and CDR2 FQNEAQ (reference sequence). V lost 5 bases to trimming and J lost 6 bases, with 5 bases between them. The CDR3 DNA reads TGTGCCAGCAGCACTGGAAACATTCAGTACTTC. Amino acid sequence: CASSTGNIQYF.

This clone was counted between two and nine times. At one boundary the junction diverges from the germline segment, which might be a read error. The chain carries TRBV10-3 and TRBJ2-5; the match to TRBD2 covers 15 bases. This CDR3 is 18 amino acids long. The germline V gene has CDR1 ENHRY and CDR2 SYGVKD. The CDR3 here is CAISGGLAGGGWQEAQYF. In DNA, the CDR3 is TGTGCCATCAGTGGGGGACTAGCGGGAGGTGGGTGGCAAGAGGCCCAGTACTTC.

The chain joins TRBV27 to TRBJ1-4, with 7 bases lining up with TRBD1. The CDR3 loop spans 14 amino acids. Germline CDR1 MNHEY, CDR2 SMNVEV (reference sequence). After removal of 6 bases from V and 3 bases from J, the junction contained 4 bases not matched to a gene. DNA of the CDR3: TGTGCCAGCAGGGCCGGGACAGCTAATGAAAAACTGTTTTTT. The encoded protein is CASRAGTANEKLFF.

This sequence joins TRBV2 and TRBJ2-5; 8 positions match TRBD2. With the DNA end fitting TRBJ2-7 better, the J assignment may be wrong. The CDR3 covers 13 residues. CDR1 and CDR2 (germline): SNHLY, FYNNEI. CDR3 coding DNA: TGTGCCAGCAGTGTAGCGGGGCCCCCCGAGCAGTACTTC. It is translated as CASSVAGPPEQYF.

CDR3: CASSWAGNTIYF. CDR3 in DNA: TGTGCCAGCAGTTGGGCAGGAAACACCATATATTTT. The chain couples TRBV28 to TRBJ1-3, with no clear D. Trimming cost V 4 bases and J 4 bases, with 5 bases left between them. CDR1 and CDR2 from the germline V gene are MDHEN and SYDVKM. The length of the CDR3 is 12 residues.